The next 18 T cell receptor beta chains were all read from a single sample in a study of OX40 agonist ivuxolimab in advanced cancers. Generated by immunoSEQ multiplex PCR, the TCRdb table keeps only in-frame clones and is missing some. The table shows 90,000 to 150,000 clones, with 75% to 90% occurring only once. This sample comprised CD4+ or CD8+ T cells sorted from blood, obtained in a trial of the OX40 agonist ivuxolimab. Source of these receptors: an adult with an advanced solid tumor such as melanoma, head and neck, liver or kidney cancer.

This chain joins TRBV6-5 and TRBJ1-4; D gene uncertain. The CDR3 has 14 residues. Trimming shortened V by 0 bases and J by 10 bases, and 12 bases separated the two germline ends. CDR1 is MNHEY and CDR2 is SVGAGI in the germline V gene. CDR3 nucleotides: TGTGCCAGCAGTTACTCGAGGCAGAAGGGAAAACTGTTTTTT. It specifies CASSYSRQKGKLFF.

CDR3 DNA sequence: TGTGCCAGCAGTTCTGCCGTAGCGGGAAATCAAGAGACCCAGTACTTC. Residues: CASSSAVAGNQETQYF. The J gene is TRBJ2-5, the V gene TRBV28; 8 nucleotides match TRBD2. This CDR3 comprises 16 residues. The V segment lost 4 bases and the J segment 2 bases; nucleotides outside the gene matches: 9. Germline V gene sequence: CDR1 MDHEN, CDR2 SYDVKM. Together with reference TRBV28 and TRBJ2-5, the CDR3 gives the full variable domain: DVKVTQSSRYLVKRTGEKVFLECVQDMDHENMFWYRQDPGLGLRLIYFSYDVKMKEKGDIPEGYSVSREKKERFSLILESASTNQTSMYLCASSSAVAGNQETQYFGPGTRLLVL.

V is TRBV5-1 and J is TRBJ1-4; D is uncertain. V was trimmed by 0 bases and J by 5 bases, leaving 11 bases between them. Germline CDR1 SGHRS, CDR2 YFSETQ. The CDR3 spans 15 residues. As DNA, the CDR3 is TGCGCCAGCAGCTTGGAAGGCGGTCTGAATGAAAAACTGTTTTTT. This encodes CASSLEGGLNEKLFF.

CDR3 loop: CASSLENSYEQYF. The DNA of the CDR3 is TGCGCCAGCAGCTTGGAAAACTCCTACGAGCAGTACTTC. The genes are TRBV5-1 and TRBJ2-7; D is unclear. V lost 0 bases and J 0 bases, leaving 4 bases between the germline ends. CDR3 size: 13 residues. Per germline, CDR1 SGHRS and CDR2 YFSETQ.

The chain uses TRBV15 and TRBJ1-1, with D possibly being TRBD1 (6 bases). This CDR3 has 14 residues. Germline V gene sequence: CDR1 LNHNV, CDR2 YYDKDF (reference sequence). V lost 0 bases to trimming and J lost 9 bases, with 14 bases between them. The CDR3, as DNA: TGTGCCACCAGCAGAGAGGGGAATACAGGGAAAGCTTTCTTT. It translates to CATSREGNTGKAFF. The variable domain in full, with the rest retrieved from reference TRBV15 and TRBJ1-1, is DAMVIQNPRYQVTQFGKPVTLSCSQTLNHNVMYWYQQKSSQAPKLLFHYYDKDFNNEADTPDNFQSRRPNTSFCFLDIRSPGLGDTAMYLCATSREGNTGKAFFGQGTRLTVV.

The chain joins TRBV28 to TRBJ1-2; D is unresolved. CDR1 and CDR2 from the germline V gene are MDHEN and SYDVKM. The length of the CDR3 is 12 residues. V was trimmed by 1 base and J by 12 bases, leaving 12 bases between them. Written as DNA, the CDR3 is TGTGCCAGCAGTTTATCCTACTCCGGGGACACCTTC. Residues: CASSLSYSGDTF.

This clone has just a few counts. This sequence joins TRBV19 and TRBJ2-7; D not certain. Deletions cut 5 bases from V and 2 bases from J, with 16 bases between. Germline CDR1 reads LNHDA; CDR2 reads SQIVND (reference sequence). CDR3 length equals 15 residues. The CDR3 nucleotides are TGTGCCAGTAGTGAAAGCTCCAGTCGACCCTACGAGCAGTACTTC. This gives the protein CASSESSSRPYEQYF.

V usage is TRBV12-5 and J usage is TRBJ2-5, with 8 bases identical to TRBD1. Per the germline V gene, CDR1 is LGHNT and CDR2 is FRNRAP. Germline trimming cut 7 bases from V and 4 bases from J; bases unmatched to any gene: 11. The CDR3 consists of 15 residues. The CDR3 DNA follows: TGTGCTAGTGCCCTTGGCCAGGGGACAGGAGAGACCCAGTACTTC. As protein: CASALGQGTGETQYF.

This rearrangement joins TRBV2 to TRBJ1-1; no firm D call. Germline-derived CDR1 and CDR2 are SNHLY and FYNNEI. This CDR3 contains 13 residues. Between the trimmed V and J ends, which lost 8 bases and 0 bases, there was a span of 10 bases. The CDR3 loop is CASSDGMNTEAFF. Written as DNA, the CDR3 is TGTGCCAGCTCAGACGGTATGAACACTGAAGCTTTCTTT. The entire variable domain, with the rest obtained from reference TRBV2 and TRBJ1-1, is as follows: EPEVTQTPSHQVTQMGQEVILRCVPISNHLYFYWYRQILGQKVEFLVSFYNNEISEKSEIFDDQFSVERPDGSNFTLKIRSTKLEDSAMYFCASSDGMNTEAFFGQGTRLTVV.

The chain links TRBV6-5 to TRBJ1-2; no clear D gene. Between the trimmed V and J ends, which lost 11 bases and 3 bases, there was a span of 16 bases. CDR3 length equals 13 residues. CDR1 and CDR2 from the germline V gene are MNHEY and SVGAGI. CDR3 coding DNA: TGTGCCGCCAGCGGGGAAATATACTATGGCTACACCTTC. This translates into CAASGEIYYGYTF.

This clone was seen only once. V gene TRBV10-3 combines with J gene TRBJ1-2, with 7 bases fitting TRBD1. The CDR3 is 15 residues long. The junction had 6 bases not matched to a gene; V was cut back by 3 bases and J by 2 bases. In germline, CDR1 is ENHRY, CDR2 SYGVKD. The CDR3 DNA reads as TGTGCCATCAGTGATATGGGCAGGGGGAACTATGGCTACACCTTC. It codes for CAISDMGRGNYGYTF.

This clone was observed once. The CDR3 here is CAWSVYSNTEAFF. The CDR3 DNA is TGTGCCTGGAGTGTATACAGCAACACTGAAGCTTTCTTT. The chain is built from TRBV30 and TRBJ1-1; D remains unclear. Germline V gives CDR1 GTSNPN, CDR2 SVGIG (reference sequence). The CDR3 has 13 amino acids. V was shortened by 0 bases and J by 2 bases, with 7 bases between the two germline ends. The full variable domain, rest sourced from reference TRBV30 and TRBJ1-1, is SQTIHQWPATLVQPVGSPLSLECTVEGTSNPNLYWYRQAAGRGLQLLFYSVGIGQISSEVPQNLSASRPQDRQFILSSKKLLLSDSGFYLCAWSVYSNTEAFFGQGTRLTVV.

V gene TRBV7-3 combines with J gene TRBJ2-3, with TRBD1 matching over 9 bases. The CDR3 extends over 15 amino acids. CDR1 SGHTA and CDR2 FQGTGA come from the germline V gene. V shed 2 bases, J shed 2 bases, and the junction held 2 bases outside the gene matches. CDR3 region: CASSLGTGFTDTQYF. The CDR3 DNA follows: TGTGCCAGCAGCTTAGGGACAGGGTTCACAGATACGCAGTATTTT.

This sequence joins TRBV30 and TRBJ2-7; D not resolved. The CDR3 contains 12 residues. Trimming cost V 0 bases and J 2 bases, with 5 bases left between them. Per the germline V gene, CDR1 is GTSNPN and CDR2 is SVGIG (reference sequence). The CDR3 reads CAWSVFAYEQYF. CDR3 sequence (DNA): TGTGCCTGGAGTGTGTTTGCCTACGAGCAGTACTTC.

The rearrangement links TRBV7-2 to TRBJ1-6; D is uncertain. V dropped 3 bases and J dropped 0 bases, with 3 bases sitting between them. This CDR3 spans 14 amino acids. Germline V lookup: CDR1 SGHTA, CDR2 FQGNSA. The CDR3 loop is CASSFSSYNSPLHF. Here the CDR3 DNA reads TGTGCCAGCAGCTTCAGCTCCTATAATTCACCCCTCCACTTT.

The chain uses TRBV6-6 and TRBJ1-5, with D uncertain. The germline V and J ends were trimmed by 7 bases and 2 bases, with 6 bases remaining between them. Per the germline V gene, CDR1 is MNHNY and CDR2 is SVGAGI (reference sequence). The CDR3 covers 12 residues. DNA for the CDR3: TGTGCCAGCACCAACGGCAATCAGCCCCAGCATTTT. It specifies CASTNGNQPQHF.

This sequence joins TRBV19 and TRBJ1-3, with 7 bases that match TRBD1. The germline V gene encodes CDR1 LNHDA and CDR2 SQIVND (reference sequence). V shed 10 bases, J shed 4 bases, and the junction held 10 bases outside the gene matches. The CDR3 is 14 residues long. The CDR3 spells CATQGVSSGNTIYF. The CDR3 DNA reads as TGTGCCACCCAGGGGGTGTCCTCAGGAAACACCATATATTTT.

V gene TRBV27 combines with J gene TRBJ2-1; 8 positions agree with TRBD2. The CDR3 covers 15 residues. V lost 4 bases to trimming and J lost 6 bases; unmatched junction nucleotides: 8. Germline CDR1 reads MNHEY; CDR2 reads SMNVEV (reference sequence). CDR3 region: CASSSPSGGLNEQFF. In nucleotides, the CDR3 is TGTGCCAGCAGTTCGCCCAGCGGGGGTCTCAATGAGCAGTTCTTC.